This is a list of T cell receptor beta chains from one sample in a study of blood T cell repertoires in COVID-19. The table came from immunoSEQ multiplex PCR; TCRdb's copy has only in-frame clones and leaves some out. The sample lists fewer than 90,000 clones, more than 70% occurring once. Sequenced material: peripheral blood. These receptors were taken from an elderly woman with acute or convalescent COVID-19. Both conserved end residues are part of each CDR3.

v_gene,j_gene,CDR3aa
TRBV9,TRBJ1-2,CASSVNREAGYTF
TRBV19,TRBJ2-6,CASRSHRGAGANVLTF
TRBV5-1,TRBJ1-1,CASSLGQGGVYTEAFF
TRBV7-8,TRBJ2-7,CASSSLDEQYF
TRBV27,TRBJ2-7,CASGTTGPYEQYF
TRBV7-9,TRBJ2-3,CASSLGTSGSPRTDTQYF
TRBV19,TRBJ2-6,CASRHPGDRSSGANVLTF
TRBV11-2,TRBJ2-2,CASSRDWGLTNTGELFF
TRBV6-2/TRBV6-3,TRBJ1-5,CASSYRRTGNFPSNQPQHF
TRBV7-2,TRBJ2-3,CASSLGPRGGGTDTQYF
TRBV19,TRBJ2-1,CASSGGLRADEQFF
TRBV2,TRBJ2-2,CASMAQGIGELFF
TRBV4-3,TRBJ2-3,CASSQVIGSPGADTQYF
TRBV3-1/TRBV3-2,TRBJ2-5,CASSGTNLETQYF
TRBV24-1,TRBJ1-2,CATSDLTAYGYTF
TRBV16,TRBJ1-6,CASSQLRTEGAPLHF
TRBV6-2/TRBV6-3,TRBJ2-2,CASSYVPGGTGELFF
TRBV6-2/TRBV6-3,TRBJ2-3,CASSLSGGSDTQYF
TRBV5-1,TRBJ1-4,CASSFSPIGTANEKLFF
TRBV2,TRBJ2-7,CASSSGQGFSYEQYF
TRBV5-6,TRBJ1-1,CASSSLDRGPEAFF
TRBV4-3,TRBJ1-2,CASSPTPSGGGYGYTF
TRBV6-5,TRBJ1-1,CASNQIQGFTEAFF
TRBV13,TRBJ1-2,CASSLPQWDIYGYTF
TRBV10-3,TRBJ2-6,CAISESGGFSGANVLTF
TRBV7-9,TRBJ1-2,CASSSRDRGVYGYTF
TRBV15,TRBJ2-5,CATSRVEEETQYF
TRBV7-9,TRBJ1-2,CASSKEEVLGNYGYTF
TRBV28,TRBJ2-7,CASSLTGPSSYEQYF
TRBV28,TRBJ2-1,CASSFTDTGTSGMDEQFF
TRBV9,TRBJ1-1,CASSAGRGPGTGPLGAFF
TRBV10-3,TRBJ2-2,CAISVWEVGTGELFF
TRBV7-2,TRBJ2-5,CASSLQGTGKTQYF
TRBV27,TRBJ1-1,CASSWSGRGTEAFF
TRBV30,TRBJ2-3,CAWSVQPDTQYF
TRBV20-1,TRBJ1-1,CSASDYRNTEAFF
TRBV4-1,TRBJ1-2,CASSQEAGGYTF
TRBV30,TRBJ1-4,CAWSGPQQGVNEKLFF
TRBV14,TRBJ1-1,CASSQDQNTEAFF
TRBV7-6,TRBJ1-2,CASSDRVGYGYTF
TRBV7-3,TRBJ2-5,CASSYGSAETQYF